This T cell receptor beta chain emerged from a study of blood T cell repertoires in COVID-19. Across the whole study: Samples representing acute and convalescent COVID-19 were sourced from the United States, Italy and Spain. Sources were T cells, B-cell-depleted T cells, or PBMCs; the material itself was cDNA or gDNA.

Germline values: CDR1 GTSNPN, CDR2 SVGIG (reference sequence). The CDR3 has 13 amino acids. V was pared by 2 bases and J by 3 bases, with 8 bases between. Authors' analysis steps: Reference gene primer amplification gave nucleated cell count estimates. Method: immunoSEQ multiplex PCR; TCRdb's copy keeps in-frame clones and lacks some. V and J calls and clone size are copied from that table; D and trimming were computed from the DNA. The table records approximately 290,000 clones, 75% to 90% of them present only once. This receptor was obtained from a man aged 30 to 39 with acute or convalescent COVID-19. What was sequenced was peripheral blood. J is TRBJ1-3 and V is TRBV30; D unclear. The CDR3 is CAWSRLGGNTIYF. CDR3 in DNA: TGTGCCTGGAGTCGACTAGGTGGAAACACCATATATTTT. The entire variable domain, with the rest obtained from reference TRBV30 and TRBJ1-3, is as follows: SQTIHQWPATLVQPVGSPLSLECTVEGTSNPNLYWYRQAAGRGLQLLFYSVGIGQISSEVPQNLSASRPQDRQFILSSKKLLLSDSGFYLCAWSRLGGNTIYFGEGSWLTVV.